This T cell receptor beta chain was captured by sequencing in a study of T cells in Graves' hyperthyroidism and ophthalmopathy. This clonotype was seen a handful of times. RNA transcripts yielded amplified TCR beta CDR3 regions. An initial round of RT-PCR targeting the TCR CDR3 relied on the HTBI primer set. TCRdb redid the calling of the multiplex PCR reads with MiXCR, one entry per CDR3 protein. The sample includes 380,000 or so distinct CDR3 sequences, about 15% of them seen just once. This CDR3 has 12 amino acids. The germline V gene has CDR1 SGHTA and CDR2 FQGNSA. The V gene lost 2 bases and the J gene lost 9 bases, with 10 bases spanning the gap.

This chain uses TRBV7-2 with TRBJ1-1; D remains ambiguous. The specimen was blood. The sequence came from a woman aged 25 to 39 with Graves' hyperthyroidism. CDR3 nucleotides: TGTGCCAGCAGCTTATTATTCGTACAAGCTTTCTTT. This codes for CASSLLFVQAFF.